These 26 T cell receptor beta chains originate from one sample sequenced in a study of blood T cell repertoires in COVID-19. Here immunoSEQ multiplex PCR was the method, and the copy in TCRdb shows in-frame clones only, minus some. The sample lists roughly 160,000 clones, roughly 86% occurring once. The specimen was peripheral blood. The receptor source for this set is a man aged 55 to 69 with COVID-19, enrolled during active disease.

This rearrangement joins TRBV7-2 to TRBJ2-7; 11 nucleotides align to TRBD2. The CDR3 contains 16 residues. The V segment lost 1 base and the J segment 4 bases; nucleotides outside the gene matches: 6. Germline-derived CDR1 and CDR2 are SGHTA and FQGNSA. CDR3 region: CASSLDGPSGRYEQYF. Written as DNA, the CDR3 is TGTGCCAGCAGCTTAGATGGGCCTAGCGGGAGGTACGAGCAGTACTTC.

The chain uses TRBV18 and TRBJ1-1; D is undetermined. The CDR3 totals 13 residues. With 5 bases removed from V and 3 bases from J, the gap between germline ends came to 10 bases. CDR1 is KGHSH, CDR2 LQKENI, per germline. The chain's CDR3 is CASSGNRDTEAFF. CDR3 sequence (DNA): TGTGCCAGCTCAGGCAATCGGGACACTGAAGCTTTCTTT.

The genes are TRBV6-5 and TRBJ1-2, with 10 bases aligning to TRBD1. The CDR3 totals 15 residues. Germline loops: CDR1 MNHEY, CDR2 SVGAGI. The J segment lost 7 bases and the V segment lost 5 bases, leaving 10 bases of the junction unmatched. The DNA for the CDR3 is TGTGCCAGCAGTCCCCCACCCCGGACAGGGGGTGGCTACACCTTC. Translated, it gives CASSPPPRTGGGYTF.

Comments on this clone: Different DNA sequences within this sample yield the same CDR3. The V gene is TRBV7-9, the J gene TRBJ1-5; D remains unclear. Germline V lookup: CDR1 SEHNR, CDR2 FQNEAQ (reference sequence). Trimming removed 2 bases at V and 1 base at J, with 9 bases between. This CDR3 has 15 amino acids. The CDR3 loop reads CASSLSGLSNQPQHF. As DNA, the CDR3 is TGTGCCAGCAGCTTATCTGGCCTGAGCAATCAGCCCCAGCATTTT.

The CDR3 sequence is CASSIDLGGSFGYTF. The CDR3 DNA follows: TGTGCCAGTAGTATAGATCTAGGAGGGTCCTTTGGCTACACCTTC. V gene TRBV19 combines with J gene TRBJ1-2, with no clear D. Germline loops: CDR1 LNHDA, CDR2 SQIVND (reference sequence). Trimming removed 0 bases at V and 7 bases at J, with 15 bases between. The CDR3 is made up of 15 amino acids.

This chain connects TRBV7-3 to TRBJ1-1; 8 nucleotides align to TRBD1. V shed 2 bases and J 4 bases; nucleotides not matched to a gene: 3. This CDR3 comprises 14 residues. In germline, CDR1 is SGHTA, CDR2 FQGTGA. The CDR3 coding sequence is TGTGCCAGCAGCTTACAGGGGGCGAGCACTGAAGCTTTCTTT. Encoded protein: CASSLQGASTEAFF.

This sequence joins TRBV7-2 and TRBJ2-1, with TRBD2 matching 10 bases. Looked up from germline, CDR1 is SGHTA and CDR2 is FQGNSA. Trimming took 1 base from V and 8 from J; bases not matched to a gene: 8. This CDR3 region has 16 residues. The CDR3 is CASSLGSSGGIDEQFF. As DNA, the CDR3 is TGTGCCAGCAGCTTAGGGTCTAGCGGGGGAATCGATGAGCAGTTCTTC. The full variable domain, with the rest looked up from reference TRBV7-2 and TRBJ2-1, is GAGVSQSPSNKVTEKGKDVELRCDPISGHTALYWYRQSLGQGLEFLIYFQGNSAPDKSGLPSDRFSAERTGGSVSTLTIQRTQQEDSAVYLCASSLGSSGGIDEQFFGPGTRLTVL.

The chain combines TRBV3-1 (or the pseudogene TRBV3-2) with TRBJ1-3; TRBD1 matches at 7 bases. There are 18 residues in the CDR3. J gave up 1 base and V 4 bases, and 13 bases lay outside the gene matches. Looked up from germline, CDR1 is LGHDT and CDR2 is YNNKEL (reference sequence). The CDR3 DNA follows: TGTGCCAGCAGCCCTCCCGGGACAGCTAACATTTCTGGAAACACCATATATTTT. Its protein product is CASSPPGTANISGNTIYF.

The chain links TRBV3-1 (or the pseudogene TRBV3-2) to TRBJ2-2; TRBD1 aligns across 7 bases. Germline V gene data show CDR1 as LGHDT and CDR2 as YNNKEL (reference sequence). There are 16 residues in the CDR3. Trimming removed 1 base from V and 6 bases from J; junction bases left unmatched: 8. The CDR3, as DNA: TGTGCCAGCAGCCAAGGCCCCCGACAGGGCGCCGGGGAGCTGTTTTTT. It specifies CASSQGPRQGAGELFF.

V and J are TRBV24-1 and TRBJ2-1; 7 nucleotides line up with TRBD2. The CDR3 is 15 residues long. V lost 9 bases to trimming and J lost 1 base; unmatched junction nucleotides: 8. The V gene's germline CDR1 is KGHDR and CDR2 SFDVKD. The CDR3 DNA reads as TGTGCCACCCGAGCGGGGCGGGGGTCCTACAATGAGCAGTTCTTC. This sequence encodes CATRAGRGSYNEQFF.

The V and J genes are TRBV6-4 and TRBJ2-3; tentatively, D is TRBD1 (5 bases). Per germline, CDR1 MRHNA and CDR2 SNTAGT. The CDR3 is 13 amino acids. Trimming stripped 4 bases from V and 3 bases from J, with 8 bases between. The DNA for the CDR3 is TGTGCCAGCAGTGGCCAGGGAACAGATACGCAGTATTTT. It encodes CASSGQGTDTQYF.

The sample holds a few counts of this clone. The rearrangement links TRBV27 to TRBJ2-7, with 8 bases aligning to TRBD2. With 2 bases clipped from V and 0 bases from J, the junction kept 3 bases outside the gene matches. CDR1 and CDR2 from the germline V gene are MNHEY and SMNVEV (reference sequence). The CDR3 spans 15 residues. The CDR3 protein is CASSLAGGHSYEQYF. The CDR3 DNA reads TGTGCCAGCAGTTTAGCGGGAGGCCACTCCTACGAGCAGTACTTC.

This clone was counted only a few times. The chain combines TRBV7-2 with TRBJ1-2, with 11 bases fitting TRBD1. The trim removed 6 bases at V and 3 bases at J, leaving 6 bases unmatched. Germline CDR1 reads SGHTA; CDR2 reads FQGNSA. The CDR3 sequence is 15 residues long. For the CDR3, the DNA is TGTGCCAGCAGTACCTGGGACAGGGGGGACTATGGCTACACCTTC. This translates into CASSTWDRGDYGYTF.

V is TRBV15 and J is TRBJ2-1, with a tentative D call TRBD2 (6 bases). The CDR3 is 16 amino acids. The germline V and J ends were trimmed by 0 bases and 2 bases, with 11 bases remaining between them. The V gene's germline CDR1 is LNHNV and CDR2 YYDKDF (reference sequence). The CDR3 sequence: CATSRDRRAPYNEQFF. The CDR3 region has the DNA TGTGCCACCAGCAGAGATCGGAGGGCCCCCTACAATGAGCAGTTCTTC.

This sequence joins TRBV11-2 and TRBJ2-1; D is ambiguous. Germline-derived CDR1 and CDR2 are SGHAT and FQNNGV. This CDR3 has 14 amino acids. With 0 bases removed from V and 9 bases from J, the gap between germline ends came to 12 bases. The CDR3, as DNA: TGTGCCAGCAGCTTAGAAGTAGCTTTGGGTGAGCAGTTCTTC. Translated: CASSLEVALGEQFF.

J is TRBJ2-5 and V is TRBV7-6, with 8 nucleotides matching TRBD2. There are 13 residues in the CDR3. V lost 1 base and J lost 5; bases outside the gene matches: 0. Germline-derived CDR1 and CDR2 are SGHVS and FNYEAQ. The CDR3 region is CASSLGTSETQYF. The CDR3 bases are TGTGCCAGCAGCTTAGGGACTAGCGAGACCCAGTACTTC.

The V call is TRBV7-2, the J call TRBJ1-3, with TRBD1 matching over 10 bases. The junction had 1 base not matched to a gene; V was cut back by 4 bases and J by 4 bases. The germline gives CDR1 SGHTA, CDR2 FQGNSA. The CDR3 length is 14 residues. The CDR3 spells CASSSGQGGNTIYF. The CDR3 region has the DNA TGTGCCAGCAGCTCGGGACAGGGGGGAAACACCATATATTTT.

With respect to this clone: An end of the junction does not agree with germline; a read error may underlie this. The J gene is TRBJ1-4, the V gene TRBV6-2 or TRBV6-3; TRBD1 agrees at 8 bases. The germline V gene has CDR1 MNHEY and CDR2 SVGEGT. This CDR3 spans 15 amino acids. The CDR3 nucleotides are TGTGCCAGCAGCTACTCAGGGGGCGCTGGGGAAAAACTGTTTTTT. It encodes CASSYSGGAGEKLFF.

As for this clone: In the same sample, other DNA sequences code for this CDR3. The chain carries TRBV6-2 or TRBV6-3 and TRBJ2-7; D perhaps matches TRBD2 (5 bases). The CDR3 has 12 amino acids. Germline V gives CDR1 MNHEY, CDR2 SVGEGT. With 6 bases removed from V and 4 bases from J, the gap between germline ends came to 10 bases. CDR3 coding DNA: TGTGCCAGCAGCGCCGGGGTGTACGAGCAGTACTTC. The encoded protein is CASSAGVYEQYF.

As concerns this clone: An end of the junction differs from the germline gene, which may be a read error. This sample includes further DNA sequences coding for the same CDR3. The gene calls are TRBV5-1 and TRBJ1-1; 9 bases agree with TRBD1. This CDR3 is built from 14 residues. Germline V gene sequence: CDR1 SGHRS, CDR2 YFSETQ. This CDR3 reads CASRLGQGNTEAFF. DNA of the CDR3: TGCGCCAGCAGATTGGGACAGGGGAACACTGAAGCTTTCTTT.

The V and J genes are TRBV19 and TRBJ1-1, with TRBD1 identical over 12 bases. This CDR3 region has 17 residues. Germline loops: CDR1 LNHDA, CDR2 SQIVND (reference sequence). Trimming removed 4 bases from V and 0 bases from J; junction bases left unmatched: 6. CDR3 region: CASSTGTGGTVNTEAFF. CDR3 nucleotide sequence: TGTGCCAGTAGTACCGGGACAGGGGGCACGGTGAACACTGAAGCTTTCTTT.

This sequence joins TRBV2 and TRBJ2-2; TRBD1 is a possible D gene (5 bases). Germline values: CDR1 SNHLY, CDR2 FYNNEI. CDR3 length equals 13 residues. V was cut by 7 bases and J by 1 base, with 7 bases left in between. CDR3 residues: CASIQGNTGELFF. The CDR3 nucleotides are TGTGCCAGCATTCAGGGGAACACCGGGGAGCTGTTTTTT.

The chain employs TRBV7-8 and TRBJ2-7; the match to TRBD2 covers 8 bases. Looked up from germline, CDR1 is SGHVS and CDR2 is FQNEAQ. This CDR3 spans 17 amino acids. V shed 1 base and J 0 bases; nucleotides not matched to a gene: 8. As DNA, the CDR3 is TGTGCCAGCAGCTTAGATGGTTTTAGCGGGACCTCCTACGAGCAGTACTTC. Residues: CASSLDGFSGTSYEQYF.

V usage is TRBV30 and J usage is TRBJ2-7, with 9 bases lining up with TRBD1. The trim removed 3 bases at V and 3 bases at J, leaving 6 bases unmatched. The CDR3 covers 14 residues. From germline, CDR1 is GTSNPN and CDR2 SVGIG (reference sequence). Written as DNA, the CDR3 is TGTGCCTGGAGGACACAGGGGGCGGGCTACGAGCAGTACTTC. Its translation: CAWRTQGAGYEQYF.

This clone was observed once. J is TRBJ1-3 and V is TRBV18; D is unresolved. The germline gives CDR1 KGHSH, CDR2 LQKENI. Trimming shortened V by 0 bases and J by 0 bases, and 6 bases separated the two germline ends. The CDR3 has 15 residues. This CDR3 is CASSPPANSGNTIYF. The CDR3 DNA follows: TGTGCCAGCTCACCACCGGCCAACTCTGGAAACACCATATATTTT.

This clone was observed once. The chain combines TRBV5-4 with TRBJ2-3; 7 bases are shared with TRBD2. Germline assignment: CDR1 SGHNT and CDR2 YYREEE (reference sequence). Trimming cost V 6 bases and J 2 bases; bases outside gene matches: 15. The CDR3 runs 17 residues. CDR3 region: CASTPGTLRGVTDTQYF. The DNA of the CDR3 is TGTGCCAGCACTCCGGGTACCCTCCGGGGGGTCACAGATACGCAGTATTTT.